Below are 9 T cell receptor beta chains sequenced from a single sample in a study of blood T cell repertoires in COVID-19. Generated by immunoSEQ multiplex PCR, the TCRdb table keeps only in-frame clones and is missing some. The sample yields hundreds of thousands of clones, about 90% seen once. Sequenced: peripheral blood. These receptors were obtained from a woman aged 50 to 60 with COVID-19, enrolled during active disease.

This chain links TRBV18 with TRBJ2-1, with 8 bases fitting TRBD1. Germline CDR1 and CDR2: KGHSH and LQKENI. The CDR3 is made up of 16 amino acids. The V gene end was trimmed by 6 bases and the J gene end by 4 bases; junction bases not matched to a gene: 11. CDR3 in DNA: TGTGCCAGCTCCGCAGGACAGGGATTGAGTTACAATGAGCAGTTCTTC. Translating it yields CASSAGQGLSYNEQFF.

The genes are TRBV19 and TRBJ2-5, with a possible D match to TRBD1 (5 bases). V lost 5 bases to trimming and J lost 0 bases, with 10 bases between them. Germline V gene sequence: CDR1 LNHDA, CDR2 SQIVND (reference sequence). The CDR3 totals 14 residues. CDR3 region: CASSPPGYQETQYF. The CDR3 bases are TGTGCCAGTAGTCCGCCAGGGTACCAAGAGACCCAGTACTTC.

The chain links TRBV18 to TRBJ2-7; TRBD1 aligns across 8 bases. Germline loops: CDR1 KGHSH, CDR2 LQKENI. V lost 6 bases to trimming and J lost 2 bases; unmatched junction nucleotides: 9. The CDR3 consists of 15 residues. CDR3 DNA: TGTGCCAGCTCTACAGGCTCAGGGGGCCCCTACGAGCAGTACTTC. Amino acids: CASSTGSGGPYEQYF.

The chain recombines TRBV4-3 with TRBJ1-5; D perhaps matches TRBD1 (6 bases). Germline V gives CDR1 LGHNA, CDR2 YSLEER. The CDR3 has 16 residues. V was clipped by 0 bases and J by 2 bases, with 11 bases between them. This chain's CDR3 is CASSQDTGTGNQPQHF. Written as DNA, the CDR3 is TGCGCCAGCAGCCAAGATACAGGGACCGGCAATCAGCCCCAGCATTTT.

V gene TRBV5-1 combines with J gene TRBJ2-5; TRBD2 is a possible D gene (6 bases). The germline V gene has CDR1 SGHRS and CDR2 YFSETQ. The CDR3 is made up of 17 amino acids. The V end lost 4 bases, the J end lost 2 bases, and 21 bases lay between the germline ends. CDR3 DNA: TGCGCCAGCAGCACCTCAGGGCGGAGGGGAGGTCAAGAGACCCAGTACTTC. Encoded protein: CASSTSGRRGGQETQYF. Full variable domain (remainder filled in from reference TRBV5-1 and TRBJ2-5): KAGVTQTPRYLIKTRGQQVTLSCSPISGHRSVSWYQQTPGQGLQFLFEYFSETQRNKGNFPGRFSGRQFSNSRSEMNVSTLELGDSALYLCASSTSGRRGGQETQYFGPGTRLLVL.

The chain combines TRBV4-1 with TRBJ2-7, with TRBD2 matching 10 bases. The J segment lost 1 base and the V segment lost 1 base, leaving 1 base of the junction unmatched. The V gene's germline CDR1 is MGHRA and CDR2 YSYEKL. The CDR3 consists of 15 residues. The CDR3 region has the DNA TGCGCCAGCAGCCAAGTAGCGGGAGGTTCCTACGAGCAGTACTTC. It specifies CASSQVAGGSYEQYF.

The rearrangement uses TRBV10-2 and TRBJ2-7; 7 nucleotides align to TRBD2. Germline assignment: CDR1 WSHSY and CDR2 SAAADI. V lost 7 bases to trimming and J lost 4 bases; unmatched junction nucleotides: 7. The CDR3 has 13 amino acids. The CDR3 protein is CASIGGSTYEQYF. DNA for the CDR3: TGCGCCAGCATAGGCGGGAGCACTTACGAGCAGTACTTC.

On this clone itself: Other DNA sequences in this specimen translate into the identical CDR3. The chain recombines TRBV3-1 (or the pseudogene TRBV3-2) with TRBJ2-1, with TRBD2 matching 9 bases. The CDR3 has 15 amino acids. Trimming removed 6 bases from V and 0 bases from J; junction bases left unmatched: 3. CDR1 is LGHDT and CDR2 is YNNKEL in the germline V gene (reference sequence). CDR3 sequence: CASSPLAGSYNEQFF. The CDR3 nucleotides are TGTGCCAGCAGTCCACTAGCGGGCTCCTACAATGAGCAGTTCTTC.

This clone was detected only once. The gene calls are TRBV7-2 and TRBJ2-1; 7 bases line up with TRBD2. Germline CDR1 and CDR2: SGHTA and FQGNSA. Trimming removed 5 bases from V and 0 bases from J; junction bases left unmatched: 4. The CDR3 runs to 15 residues. CDR3 sequence reads: CASSLSSGSYNEQFF. The CDR3 DNA reads TGTGCCAGCAGCCTATCTAGCGGCTCCTACAATGAGCAGTTCTTC.